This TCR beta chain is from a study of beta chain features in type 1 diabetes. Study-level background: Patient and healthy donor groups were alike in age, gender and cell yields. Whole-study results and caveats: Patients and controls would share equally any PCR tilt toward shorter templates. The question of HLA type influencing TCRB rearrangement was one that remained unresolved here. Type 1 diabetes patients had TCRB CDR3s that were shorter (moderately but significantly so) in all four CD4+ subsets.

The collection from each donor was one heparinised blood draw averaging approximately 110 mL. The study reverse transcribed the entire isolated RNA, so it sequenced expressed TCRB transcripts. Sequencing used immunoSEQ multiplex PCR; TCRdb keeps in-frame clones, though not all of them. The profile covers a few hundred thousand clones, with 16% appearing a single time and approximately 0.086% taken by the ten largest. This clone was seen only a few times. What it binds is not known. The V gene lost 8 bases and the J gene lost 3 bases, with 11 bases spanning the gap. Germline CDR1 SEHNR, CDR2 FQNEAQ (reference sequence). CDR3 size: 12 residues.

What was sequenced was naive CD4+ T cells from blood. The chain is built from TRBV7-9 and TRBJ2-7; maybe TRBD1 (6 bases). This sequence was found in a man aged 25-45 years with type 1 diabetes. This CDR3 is CASGTGFYEQYF. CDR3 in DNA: TGTGCCAGCGGAACAGGGTTCTACGAGCAGTACTTC.